One and the same sample provided the 19 T cell receptor beta chains below, sequenced in a study of blood T cell repertoires in COVID-19. Clones were read by immunoSEQ multiplex PCR, and TCRdb kept only the in-frame ones, dropping some. The table has around 300,000 clones, over 75% seen once. The sample consisted of peripheral blood. These receptors were taken from a human donor in a cohort sampled during active COVID-19.

The chain has TRBV5-1 and TRBJ2-1; 8 positions match TRBD2. Germline V CDR1 and CDR2: SGHRS, YFSETQ. J lost 5 bases, V lost 0 bases, and 7 bases had no gene match. CDR3 length: 16 residues. CDR3 sequence: CASSLGRGSGNNEQFF. For the CDR3, the DNA is TGCGCCAGCAGCTTGGGACGGGGTAGCGGGAACAATGAGCAGTTCTTC.

The CDR3 nucleotides are TGTGCCAGCATTGAGGACAGGGGCATAGGGCCCCAGCATTTT. This sequence encodes CASIEDRGIGPQHF. V is TRBV28 and J is TRBJ1-5; 9 nucleotides line up with TRBD1. This CDR3 has 14 amino acids. From germline, CDR1 is MDHEN and CDR2 SYDVKM. J gave up 9 bases and V 7 bases, and 10 bases lay outside the gene matches.

The chain links TRBV30 to TRBJ2-2, with 7 bases matching TRBD1. Germline values: CDR1 GTSNPN, CDR2 SVGIG (reference sequence). The length of the CDR3 is 19 residues. The ends lost 0 bases at V and 2 bases at J; junction bases unmatched: 15. The CDR3 coding sequence is TGTGCCTGGAGTGTACGGGCGGTAGAGAGACAGGGAAACACCGGGGAGCTGTTTTTT. Translating gives CAWSVRAVERQGNTGELFF.

V and J are TRBV19 and TRBJ2-5; D possibly corresponds to TRBD1 (6 bases). The germline V gene has CDR1 LNHDA and CDR2 SQIVND (reference sequence). The CDR3 loop spans 12 amino acids. Trimming pared 10 bases from V and 1 base from J, leaving 10 bases between. The CDR3 sequence: CATRGRQETQYF. CDR3 DNA sequence: TGTGCCACCAGGGGCCGCCAAGAGACCCAGTACTTC.

The genes are TRBV6-2 or TRBV6-3 and TRBJ2-3; 8 bases line up with TRBD2. CDR3 length: 17 amino acids. With V trimmed by 0 bases and J by 6 bases, 11 bases remained unmatched. Germline V gene data show CDR1 as MNHEY and CDR2 as SVGEGT. The CDR3 spells CASSYSNLAGSGDTQYF. For the CDR3, the DNA is TGTGCCAGCAGTTACTCGAACCTAGCGGGTTCCGGGGATACGCAGTATTTT.

About this clone: In the same sample, other DNA sequences code for this CDR3. This chain links TRBV5-1 with TRBJ2-7, with 8 bases aligning to TRBD2. The CDR3 covers 15 residues. Germline trimming cut 0 bases from V and 4 bases from J; bases unmatched to any gene: 6. Germline CDR1 reads SGHRS; CDR2 reads YFSETQ. DNA of the CDR3: TGCGCCAGCAGCTTGGTTGCTAGCGGGTCATACGAGCAGTACTTC. Its translation: CASSLVASGSYEQYF.

CDR3 nucleotide sequence: TGTGCCAGCAGCTTAGGTCGGTCCATGGAGACCCAGTACTTC. The encoded protein is CASSLGRSMETQYF. The chain employs TRBV7-2 and TRBJ2-5; the D is unclear. The germline CDR1 and CDR2 sequences are SGHTA and FQGNSA. The V and J ends lost 1 base and 5 bases respectively, with 11 bases between them. This CDR3 has 14 amino acids.

The V call is TRBV5-4, the J call TRBJ2-3; 8 bases align to TRBD1. The germline CDR1 and CDR2 sequences are SGHNT and YYREEE (reference sequence). This CDR3 has 15 residues. V lost 4 bases, J lost 4 bases, and 8 bases stayed unmatched. The CDR3 is CASSLDRANADTQYF. CDR3 sequence (DNA): TGTGCCAGCAGCCTGGACAGGGCTAACGCAGATACGCAGTATTTT.

A single count supports this clone. V gene TRBV4-2 combines with J gene TRBJ2-1; TRBD2 is a possible D gene (6 bases). The CDR3 extends over 15 amino acids. Germline values: CDR1 LGHNA, CDR2 YNFKEQ. Trimming cost V 6 bases and J 8 bases, with 20 bases left between them. The CDR3 DNA is TGTGCCAGCAGGCAGACGCCGGCTAGCGATTATGAGCAGTTCTTC. Translated, it gives CASRQTPASDYEQFF.

The rearrangement joins TRBV27 to TRBJ2-3; 7 bases agree with TRBD2. The germline V gene encodes CDR1 MNHEY and CDR2 SMNVEV (reference sequence). V gave up 5 bases and J gave up 2 bases; unmatched junction bases: 16. The CDR3 loop spans 18 amino acids. DNA for the CDR3: TGTGCCAGCAGTCCCGACCCCCTACTAGCGAGATCCACAGATACGCAGTATTTT. Translated, it gives CASSPDPLLARSTDTQYF.

This chain joins TRBV5-1 and TRBJ1-4; 8 nucleotides agree with TRBD1. CDR1 and CDR2 from the germline V gene are SGHRS and YFSETQ. The CDR3 loop spans 14 amino acids. J lost 7 bases, V lost 4 bases, and 6 bases had no gene match. CDR3 in amino acids: CASSPRGRSEKLFF. The CDR3 DNA is TGCGCCAGCAGCCCCAGGGGGCGAAGTGAAAAACTGTTTTTT.

V gene TRBV11-2 combines with J gene TRBJ2-5; TRBD2 agrees at 9 bases. V trimming: 8 bases; J trimming: 1 base; junction bases outside the gene matches: 5. The CDR3 has 14 residues. Per germline, CDR1 SGHAT and CDR2 FQNNGV. Here the CDR3 DNA reads TGTGCCAGCGGGACTAGCAGGAGCCAAGAGACCCAGTACTTC. Amino acids: CASGTSRSQETQYF.

The rearrangement uses TRBV19 and TRBJ2-7; D perhaps matches TRBD2 (6 bases). The V and J ends lost 4 bases and 2 bases respectively, with 18 bases between them. The germline CDR1 and CDR2 sequences are LNHDA and SQIVND (reference sequence). This CDR3 has 16 amino acids. CDR3 residues: CASSTGRRGTAYEQYF. The DNA for the CDR3 is TGTGCCAGTAGTACGGGGCGGAGGGGTACGGCCTACGAGCAGTACTTC.

This clone came up a few times. The chain employs TRBV27 and TRBJ1-1; D call uncertain. Germline V gene lookup returns CDR1 MNHEY and CDR2 SMNVEV (reference sequence). There are 13 residues in the CDR3. The V end lost 3 bases, the J end lost 7 bases, and 12 bases lay between the germline ends. The CDR3 DNA is TGTGCCAGCAGTTTCCGGGTATTCAATGAAGCTTTCTTT. Translating gives CASSFRVFNEAFF.

V gene TRBV3-1 (or the pseudogene TRBV3-2) combines with J gene TRBJ1-6; 7 bases agree with TRBD1. The CDR3 is 16 residues long. J was trimmed by 9 bases and V by 0 bases; bases with no gene match: 8. Looked up from germline, CDR1 is LGHDT and CDR2 is YNNKEL (reference sequence). DNA of the CDR3: TGTGCCAGCAGCCAAGACCCCCAGGGGGTGGCTTCACCCCTCCACTTT. Translated, it gives CASSQDPQGVASPLHF.

This chain joins TRBV5-1 and TRBJ2-2; D possibly corresponds to TRBD2 (6 bases). V lost 8 bases to trimming and J lost 5 bases, with 13 bases between them. Looked up from germline, CDR1 is SGHRS and CDR2 is YFSETQ. The CDR3 totals 13 residues. DNA of the CDR3: TGCGCCAGTAGACTAGGTGGTACCGGGGAGCTGTTTTTT. Translating gives CASRLGGTGELFF.

This chain connects TRBV5-1 to TRBJ2-7; no clear D. The V and J ends lost 0 bases and 7 bases respectively, with 17 bases between them. Looked up from germline, CDR1 is SGHRS and CDR2 is YFSETQ. The CDR3 runs 15 residues. The CDR3 region is CASSLDARSIREQYF. CDR3 bases: TGCGCCAGCAGCTTGGACGCTAGAAGTATACGTGAGCAGTACTTC.

In DNA, the CDR3 is TGTGCCAGCAGCTTTCGGTCGAGCACCTACGAGCAGTACTTC. As protein: CASSFRSSTYEQYF. J is TRBJ2-7 and V is TRBV5-4, with D unclear. CDR1 is SGHNT, CDR2 YYREEE, per germline (reference sequence). With 2 bases removed from V and 2 bases from J, the gap between germline ends came to 11 bases. The CDR3 runs 14 residues. The full variable domain, its missing parts supplied by reference TRBV5-4 and TRBJ2-7, is ETGVTQSPTHLIKTRGQQVTLRCSSQSGHNTVSWYQQALGQGPQFIFQYYREEENGRGNFPPRFSGLQFPNYSSELNVNALELDDSALYLCASSFRSSTYEQYFGPGTRLTVT.

This sequence joins TRBV19 and TRBJ2-1; 10 nucleotides line up with TRBD2. Per the germline V gene, CDR1 is LNHDA and CDR2 is SQIVND (reference sequence). The CDR3 sequence is 15 residues long. Losses at the gene ends were 7 bases for V and 2 bases for J; bases not matched to a gene: 5. The CDR3 DNA follows: TGTGCCAGTAATACCGGGACTAGCGCCTACAATGAGCAGTTCTTC. This gives the protein CASNTGTSAYNEQFF. The full variable domain, in which reference TRBV19 and TRBJ2-1 provide the parts outside the CDR3, is DGGITQSPKYLFRKEGQNVTLSCEQNLNHDAMYWYRQDPGQGLRLIYYSQIVNDFQKGDIAEGYSVSREKKESFPLTVTSAQKNPTAFYLCASNTGTSAYNEQFFGPGTRLTVL.